What follows are 19 T cell receptor beta chains derived from one specimen sequenced in a study of cytotoxic CD8 clonotypes in ibrutinib-treated CLL. Only in-frame clones appear in the TCRdb table, and some are missing; sequencing was by immunoSEQ multiplex PCR. The sample holds more than 300,000 clones, around four fifths seen once. Sequenced here: PBMCs, sampled before ibrutinib treatment. These receptors came from a human donor with chronic lymphocytic leukemia.

V gene TRBV27 combines with J gene TRBJ1-2, with D tentatively TRBD1 (6 bases). This CDR3 contains 15 residues. V dropped 5 bases and J dropped 0 bases, with 13 bases sitting between them. The V gene's germline CDR1 is MNHEY and CDR2 SMNVEV (reference sequence). CDR3 sequence: CASSPHRTANYGYTF. The DNA of the CDR3 is TGTGCCAGCAGTCCCCACAGGACAGCTAACTATGGCTACACCTTC.

The count of this clone is one. J is TRBJ2-1 and V is TRBV4-3; 9 positions match TRBD2. The CDR3 has 14 amino acids. The ends lost 1 base at V and 6 bases at J; junction bases unmatched: 1. Germline V gene lookup returns CDR1 LGHNA and CDR2 YSLEER. The CDR3 DNA sequence: TGCGCCAGCAGCCAAGGGACTAGCGTCAATGAGCAGTTCTTC. Amino acids: CASSQGTSVNEQFF.

The chain is built from TRBV9 and TRBJ2-2; D unclear. With 2 bases removed from V and 0 bases from J, the gap between germline ends came to 8 bases. CDR3 size: 15 residues. Germline-derived CDR1 and CDR2 are SGDLS and YYNGEE. The CDR3 protein is CASSVSTTNTGELFF. CDR3 DNA sequence: TGTGCCAGCAGCGTCAGCACCACGAACACCGGGGAGCTGTTTTTT.

The V gene is TRBV5-6, the J gene TRBJ2-7; the D gene is possibly TRBD1 (6 bases). V gave up 5 bases and J gave up 2 bases, with 11 bases separating them. CDR3 size: 13 residues. The germline V gene has CDR1 SGHDT and CDR2 YYEEEE. The CDR3 sequence is CASRETGTYEQYF. CDR3 DNA sequence: TGTGCCAGCAGGGAAACAGGGACCTACGAGCAGTACTTC.

The rearrangement joins TRBV30 to TRBJ2-5, with TRBD2 matching 11 bases. V shed 4 bases, J shed 4 bases, and the junction held 5 bases outside the gene matches. The V gene's germline CDR1 is GTSNPN and CDR2 SVGIG (reference sequence). This CDR3 is 14 amino acids long. CDR3 coding DNA: TGTGCCTGGACGCGGCTAGCGGGAGGAGAGACCCAGTACTTC. Its protein product is CAWTRLAGGETQYF.

The rearrangement joins TRBV5-1 to TRBJ2-6; unclear D gene. V was cut by 0 bases and J by 0 bases, with 7 bases left in between. The CDR3 contains 16 residues. The germline gives CDR1 SGHRS, CDR2 YFSETQ. This CDR3 is CASSLAGPSGANVLTF. CDR3 nucleotides: TGCGCCAGCAGCTTGGCCGGGCCCTCTGGGGCCAACGTCCTGACTTTC.

The chain combines TRBV10-3 with TRBJ2-7; no definite D call. Germline V gene sequence: CDR1 ENHRY, CDR2 SYGVKD. The CDR3 has 14 residues. Deletions cut 0 bases from V and 0 bases from J, with 6 bases between. The CDR3 DNA sequence: TGTGCCATCAGTGAGTCGTCAGACTCCTACGAGCAGTACTTC. Translating gives CAISESSDSYEQYF.

This chain connects TRBV30 to TRBJ1-5, with D unresolved. Trimming left V 1 base short and J 3 bases short, with 10 bases between. The CDR3 has 14 residues. Germline V gene data show CDR1 as GTSNPN and CDR2 as SVGIG (reference sequence). CDR3 sequence: CAWSAGSSNQPQHF. CDR3 sequence (DNA): TGTGCCTGGAGTGCCGGGTCGTCCAATCAGCCCCAGCATTTT. Looking up the rest from reference TRBV30 and TRBJ1-5 gives the full variable domain: SQTIHQWPATLVQPVGSPLSLECTVEGTSNPNLYWYRQAAGRGLQLLFYSVGIGQISSEVPQNLSASRPQDRQFILSSKKLLLSDSGFYLCAWSAGSSNQPQHFGDGTRLSIL.

The chain is built from TRBV5-1 and TRBJ2-1; 10 bases are shared with TRBD2. Trimming removed 0 bases from V and 7 bases from J; junction bases left unmatched: 7. Germline CDR1 and CDR2: SGHRS and YFSETQ. This CDR3 is 16 amino acids long. The CDR3 DNA sequence: TGCGCCAGCAGCTTGGAGCGGGAGGGACTCTCTAATGAGCAGTTCTTC. Its protein is CASSLEREGLSNEQFF.

A few counts support this clone. The V call is TRBV5-1, the J call TRBJ2-4; 9 bases line up with TRBD1. Trimming at V came to 3 bases and at J to 5 bases, leaving 9 bases not matched to a gene. CDR3 length: 16 amino acids. Germline CDR1 reads SGHRS; CDR2 reads YFSETQ. CDR3 amino acids: CASSWNGQGKENIQYF. The DNA for the CDR3 is TGCGCCAGCAGCTGGAACGGACAGGGGAAGGAAAACATTCAGTACTTC. Full variable domain (outside the CDR3, taken from reference TRBV5-1 and TRBJ2-4): KAGVTQTPRYLIKTRGQQVTLSCSPISGHRSVSWYQQTPGQGLQFLFEYFSETQRNKGNFPGRFSGRQFSNSRSEMNVSTLELGDSALYLCASSWNGQGKENIQYFGAGTRLSVL.

This clone was recorded a few times. V and J are TRBV2 and TRBJ2-7; the D gene is possibly TRBD2 (6 bases). CDR1 and CDR2 from the germline V gene are SNHLY and FYNNEI. The CDR3 is 12 amino acids. Deletions cut 4 bases from V and 7 bases from J, with 11 bases between. The DNA for the CDR3 is TGTGCCAGCAGTGGTAGGGCGGGGGAGCAGTACTTC. Protein sequence: CASSGRAGEQYF.

The chain carries TRBV4-3 and TRBJ2-5, with D uncertain. Germline V gene data show CDR1 as LGHNA and CDR2 as YSLEER. Trimming took off 0 bases at V and 3 bases at J, with 5 bases between the two ends. The CDR3 extends over 13 amino acids. This CDR3 reads CASSQDSEETQYF. Here the CDR3 DNA reads TGCGCCAGCAGCCAAGACAGCGAAGAGACCCAGTACTTC.

V is TRBV6-6 and J is TRBJ2-7; D gene ambiguous. The CDR3 consists of 13 residues. CDR1 is MNHNY and CDR2 is SVGAGI in the germline V gene (reference sequence). Between the trimmed V and J ends, which lost 6 bases and 5 bases, there was a span of 14 bases. CDR3 bases: TGTGCCAGCAGCCCAGTAAGACGGGACGAGCAGTACTTC. It is translated as CASSPVRRDEQYF.

The chain recombines TRBV29-1 with TRBJ1-5; D perhaps matches TRBD1 (5 bases). Germline CDR1 SQVTM, CDR2 ANQGSEA. The V and J ends lost 3 bases and 3 bases respectively, with 21 bases between them. The CDR3 sequence is 17 residues long. CDR3 sequence reads: CSVDLSGGQGINQPQHF. The CDR3 bases are TGCAGCGTTGACCTATCGGGTGGGCAGGGTATCAATCAGCCCCAGCATTTT.

The V gene is TRBV4-3, the J gene TRBJ2-2; D remains ambiguous. The V end was cut by 1 base, the J end by 0 bases, with 15 bases between. CDR1 and CDR2 (germline): LGHNA, YSLEER. CDR3 size: 18 residues. CDR3 amino acids: CASSQASGTRTNTGELFF. The CDR3 DNA is TGCGCCAGCAGCCAAGCTTCCGGAACCCGGACGAACACCGGGGAGCTGTTTTTT.

The V call is TRBV29-1, the J call TRBJ1-2, with a tentative D call TRBD1 (6 bases). The germline V gene has CDR1 SQVTM and CDR2 ANQGSEA. Trimming took off 8 bases at V and 7 bases at J, with 17 bases between the two ends. The CDR3 consists of 12 residues. CDR3 DNA: TGCAGCCTTTCGTCAGGGGCCGGTGGCTACACCTTC. Its translation is CSLSSGAGGYTF.

The V gene is TRBV27, the J gene TRBJ1-2; D remains unclear. Germline CDR1 is MNHEY and CDR2 is SMNVEV (reference sequence). This CDR3 region has 15 residues. V shed 4 bases and J shed 4 bases, with 16 bases lying between them. CDR3 DNA sequence: TGTGCCAGCAGTTCCCGTTACGGTCGGGGCTATGGCTACACCTTC. This encodes CASSSRYGRGYGYTF.

The CDR3 DNA reads as TGTGCCAGCAGTCATCCCCGGGGTTGGAACACTGAAGCTTTCTTT. Translating gives CASSHPRGWNTEAFF. The chain has TRBV28 and TRBJ1-1; the D is unclear. Between the trimmed V and J ends, which lost 5 bases and 1 base, there was a span of 14 bases. Germline CDR1 MDHEN, CDR2 SYDVKM. CDR3 length: 15 residues.

The chain carries TRBV4-3 and TRBJ2-3; TRBD2 aligns across 8 bases. The V gene's germline CDR1 is LGHNA and CDR2 YSLEER. V gave up 0 bases and J gave up 4 bases; unmatched junction bases: 12. The CDR3 sequence is 18 residues long. The CDR3 loop is CASSQELGGSGSPDTQYF. CDR3 DNA: TGCGCCAGCAGCCAAGAGCTGGGTGGAAGCGGGAGCCCAGATACGCAGTATTTT.